This TCR beta chain was sequenced in a study of cytomegalovirus exposure and HLA in healthy donors. Notes on the study in general: Per published reports, the classifier diagnosed cytomegalovirus status with high specificity and sensitivity. V- and J-gene trimming of TCR beta was linked (in a later analysis) to a missense DCLRE1C variant.

A note on this clone: Its antigen is not identified. Other DNA sequences in the sample encode the same CDR3.

The PCR had 60 Vbeta and 13 Jbeta primers. Original data processing: An analysis performed later counted about 80 million unique TCR beta chains (around 9.9 million of them shared). The table came from immunoSEQ multiplex PCR; TCRdb's copy has only in-frame clones and leaves some out. Clonal size and the V and J genes are those of that table, whereas D and trimming came from the DNA. The sample has 150,000 to 200,000 clones, around 83% seen once. Trimming shortened V by 2 bases and J by 4 bases, and 5 bases separated the two germline ends. CDR1 is KGHSH and CDR2 is LQKENI in the germline V gene. This CDR3 contains 12 residues.

The receptor was isolated from a man in his fifties or sixties in good health and CMV-seropositive. The chain recombines TRBV18 with TRBJ2-5; the D is unclear. Sequenced: PBMCs. The CDR3 DNA reads as TGTGCCAGCTCACCAGGGCCAGAGACCCAGTACTTC. Residues: CASSPGPETQYF.